Following are 11 T cell receptor beta chains from one sample sequenced in a study of cytotoxic CD8 clonotypes in ibrutinib-treated CLL. Clones were read by immunoSEQ multiplex PCR, and TCRdb kept only the in-frame ones, dropping some. The table lists about 160,000 clones, around nine tenths of them singletons, with more than 2.5% in the top ten. Sample: PBMCs, taken at disease progression, from a patient treated with ibrutinib. The source is a human donor with chronic lymphocytic leukemia.

The chain is built from TRBV19 and TRBJ1-5; 11 bases are a match to TRBD1. With 5 bases clipped from V and 6 bases from J, the junction kept 12 bases outside the gene matches. The CDR3 extends over 17 amino acids. The germline V gene encodes CDR1 LNHDA and CDR2 SQIVND (reference sequence). The CDR3 DNA reads as TGTGCCAGTAGTCCCAGCCGGGGACAGGGGGATGGTCAGCCCCAGCATTTT. Protein sequence: CASSPSRGQGDGQPQHF.

The chain couples TRBV19 to TRBJ1-1, with 9 positions matching TRBD1. Trimming at V came to 9 bases and at J to 4 bases, leaving 15 bases not matched to a gene. CDR1 and CDR2 (germline): LNHDA, SQIVND (reference sequence). This CDR3 contains 16 residues. CDR3 in DNA: TGTGCCAGCATCAGGGGAAGGGACAGGGTTGGCACTGAAGCTTTCTTT. This encodes CASIRGRDRVGTEAFF.

V and J are TRBV7-2 and TRBJ2-5; 10 nucleotides align to TRBD2. Losses at the gene ends were 1 base for V and 4 bases for J; bases not matched to a gene: 0. The CDR3 extends over 14 amino acids. Germline lookup yields CDR1 SGHTA and CDR2 FQGNSA. The CDR3 sequence: CASSLGLAGETQYF. CDR3 DNA: TGTGCCAGCAGCTTAGGACTAGCGGGAGAGACCCAGTACTTC.

Points on this clone: Mismatch with germline at one junction end may stem from a read error. The rearrangement uses TRBV25-1 and TRBJ2-7; possibly TRBD2 for D (6 bases). The CDR3 runs to 9 residues. CDR1 and CDR2 (germline): MGHDK, SYGVNS. In DNA form, the CDR3 reads TGTGCCAGCAGTGAACCCGGGGGCTTC. Its protein product is CASSEPGGF.

The rearrangement links TRBV7-2 to TRBJ1-4; 7 bases align to TRBD1. This CDR3 contains 13 residues. The J segment lost 10 bases and the V segment lost 1 base, leaving 3 bases of the junction unmatched. Germline V gene lookup returns CDR1 SGHTA and CDR2 FQGNSA. The CDR3 region is CASSLEGAGKLFF. In nucleotides, the CDR3 is TGTGCCAGCAGCTTAGAGGGGGCTGGAAAACTGTTTTTT.

The rearrangement joins TRBV2 to TRBJ2-1; 9 positions agree with TRBD2. The junction had 2 bases not matched to a gene; V was cut back by 3 bases and J by 5 bases. Germline assignment: CDR1 SNHLY and CDR2 FYNNEI. The length of the CDR3 is 14 residues. This chain's CDR3 is CASSDGTSNNEQFF. DNA of the CDR3: TGTGCCAGCAGTGATGGGACTAGCAACAATGAGCAGTTCTTC.

The chain employs TRBV13 and TRBJ2-1, with D tentatively TRBD2 (6 bases). This CDR3 is 13 amino acids long. The V end was cut by 6 bases, the J end by 1 base, with 7 bases between. Germline values: CDR1 PRHDT, CDR2 FYEKMQ (reference sequence). CDR3 DNA sequence: TGTGCCAGCAGAGCGGGTTCCTACAATGAGCAGTTCTTC. The encoded protein is CASRAGSYNEQFF.

CDR3 sequence reads: CASSLGTTTGELFF. The DNA of the CDR3 is TGTGCCAGCAGCCTCGGGACAACTACCGGGGAGCTGTTTTTT. This chain joins TRBV7-3 and TRBJ2-2; a weak D match, TRBD1 (6 bases). The CDR3 spans 14 residues. V was shortened by 5 bases and J by 5 bases, with 12 bases between the two germline ends. Per the germline V gene, CDR1 is SGHTA and CDR2 is FQGTGA.

The chain has TRBV19 and TRBJ1-3, with D possibly TRBD1 on 5 matching bases. V shed 1 base and J shed 0 bases, with 10 bases lying between them. CDR3 size: 16 residues. Germline values: CDR1 LNHDA, CDR2 SQIVND (reference sequence). The chain's CDR3 is CASSIGGSHSGNTIYF. The DNA of the CDR3 is TGTGCCAGTAGTATAGGGGGCAGCCACTCTGGAAACACCATATATTTT.

This clone was detected only a few times. This sequence joins TRBV18 and TRBJ2-4; TRBD1 matches 10 bases. Germline CDR1 is KGHSH and CDR2 is LQKENI. The trim removed 5 bases at V and 8 bases at J, leaving 6 bases unmatched. This CDR3 spans 14 amino acids. The CDR3, as DNA: TGTGCCAGCTCAGAGTCGGGACAGGGGTACATTCAGTACTTC. Amino acids: CASSESGQGYIQYF.

The chain employs TRBV5-6 and TRBJ2-2; D gene unclear. V gave up 0 bases and J gave up 4 bases, with 7 bases separating them. Germline V gene sequence: CDR1 SGHDT, CDR2 YYEEEE. The CDR3 runs 14 residues. The CDR3 sequence is CASSLEVGTGELFF. The CDR3 coding sequence is TGTGCCAGCAGCTTGGAGGTGGGCACCGGGGAGCTGTTTTTT.